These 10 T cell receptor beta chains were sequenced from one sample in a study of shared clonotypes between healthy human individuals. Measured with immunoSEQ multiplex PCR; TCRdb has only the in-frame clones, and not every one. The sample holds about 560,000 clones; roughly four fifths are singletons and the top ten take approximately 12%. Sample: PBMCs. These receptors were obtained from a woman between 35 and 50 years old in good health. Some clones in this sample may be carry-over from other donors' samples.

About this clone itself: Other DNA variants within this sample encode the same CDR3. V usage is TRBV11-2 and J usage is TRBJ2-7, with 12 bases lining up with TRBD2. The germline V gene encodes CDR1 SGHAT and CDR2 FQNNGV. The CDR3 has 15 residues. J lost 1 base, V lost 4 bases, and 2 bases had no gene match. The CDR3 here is CASSSLAGGSYEQYF. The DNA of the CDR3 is TGTGCCAGCAGCTCACTAGCGGGAGGTTCCTACGAGCAGTACTTC.

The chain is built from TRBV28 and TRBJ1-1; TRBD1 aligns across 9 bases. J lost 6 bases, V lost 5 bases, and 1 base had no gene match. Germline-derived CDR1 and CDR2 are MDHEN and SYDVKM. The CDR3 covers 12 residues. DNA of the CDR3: TGTGCCAGCAGTACAGGGGGCCCTGAAGCTTTCTTT. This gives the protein CASSTGGPEAFF.

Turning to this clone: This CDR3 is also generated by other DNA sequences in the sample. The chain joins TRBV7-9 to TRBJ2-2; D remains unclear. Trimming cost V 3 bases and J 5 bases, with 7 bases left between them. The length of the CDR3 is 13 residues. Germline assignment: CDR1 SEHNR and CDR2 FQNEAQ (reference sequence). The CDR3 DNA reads TGTGCCAGCAGCTTGCTGGAGACCGGGGAGCTGTTTTTT. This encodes CASSLLETGELFF.

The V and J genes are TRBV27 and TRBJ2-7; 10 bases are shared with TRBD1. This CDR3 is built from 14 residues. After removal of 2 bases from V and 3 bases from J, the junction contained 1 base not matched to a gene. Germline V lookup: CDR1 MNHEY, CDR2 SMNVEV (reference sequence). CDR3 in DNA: TGTGCCAGCAGTTTAGGGGACAGGGGCTACGAGCAGTACTTC. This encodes CASSLGDRGYEQYF.

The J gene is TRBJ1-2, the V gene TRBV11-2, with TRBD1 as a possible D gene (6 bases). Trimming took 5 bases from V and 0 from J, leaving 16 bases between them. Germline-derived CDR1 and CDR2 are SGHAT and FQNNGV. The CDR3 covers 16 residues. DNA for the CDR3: TGTGCCAGCAGCGCCCCCGGGACACCTGCTAACTATGGCTACACCTTC. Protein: CASSAPGTPANYGYTF.

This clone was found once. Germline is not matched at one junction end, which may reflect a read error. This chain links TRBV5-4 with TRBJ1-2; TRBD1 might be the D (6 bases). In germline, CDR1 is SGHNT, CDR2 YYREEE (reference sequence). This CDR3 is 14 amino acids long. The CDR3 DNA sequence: TGTGCCAGCACCTTGGGGGCGGAGGGTTCAGGCTACACCTTC. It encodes CASTLGAEGSGYTF. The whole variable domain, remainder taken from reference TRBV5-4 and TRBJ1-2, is ETGVTQSPTHLIKTRGQQVTLRCSSQSGHNTVSWYQQALGQGPQFIFQYYREEENGRGNFPPRFSGLQFPNYSSELNVNALELDDSALYLCASTLGAEGSGYTFGSGTRLTVV.

The CDR3 nucleotides read TGCGCCAGCAGCTTGGAGGGTAGCGGGTACAATGAGCAGTTCTTC. This translates into CASSLEGSGYNEQFF. This chain joins TRBV5-1 and TRBJ2-1; 7 bases match TRBD2. V shed 0 bases, J shed 4 bases, and the junction held 4 bases outside the gene matches. CDR1 SGHRS and CDR2 YFSETQ come from the germline V gene. This CDR3 region has 15 residues.

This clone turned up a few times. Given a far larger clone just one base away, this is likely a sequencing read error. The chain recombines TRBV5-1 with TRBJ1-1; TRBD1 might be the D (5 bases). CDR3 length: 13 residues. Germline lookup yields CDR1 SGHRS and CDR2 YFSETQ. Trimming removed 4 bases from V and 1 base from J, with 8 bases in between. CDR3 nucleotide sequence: TGCGCCAGCAGCGCGGACACGAACACTGAAGCTTTCTTT. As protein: CASSADTNTEAFF.

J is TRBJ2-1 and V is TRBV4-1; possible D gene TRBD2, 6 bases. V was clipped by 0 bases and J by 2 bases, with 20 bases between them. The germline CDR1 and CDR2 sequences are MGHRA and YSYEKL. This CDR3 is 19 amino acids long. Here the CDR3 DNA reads TGCGCCAGCAGCCAAGACCCCTCCGGGACGGCGGGGACCTACAATGAGCAGTTCTTC. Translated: CASSQDPSGTAGTYNEQFF.

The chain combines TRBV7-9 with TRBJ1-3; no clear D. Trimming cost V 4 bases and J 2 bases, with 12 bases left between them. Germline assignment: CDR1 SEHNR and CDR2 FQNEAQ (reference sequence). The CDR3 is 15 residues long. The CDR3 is CASSSGKSAGNTIYF. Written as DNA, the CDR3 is TGTGCCAGCAGCTCGGGTAAATCGGCTGGAAACACCATATATTTT.